This entry lists 20 T cell receptor beta chains sequenced from one sample in a study of cytomegalovirus exposure and HLA in healthy donors. Using immunoSEQ multiplex PCR, the repertoire was profiled, and TCRdb retains in-frame clones only, with some absent. The sample has 75,000 to 95,000 clones; 95% to 98% are singletons. The source material was PBMCs. Receptor source: a man between 18 and 29 years old in good health and CMV-seronegative.

This rearrangement joins TRBV5-8 to TRBJ2-5; 13 bases match TRBD2. V lost 4 bases to trimming and J lost 5 bases; unmatched junction nucleotides: 8. The CDR3 spans 16 residues. Germline CDR1 reads SGHTS; CDR2 reads YDEGEE. Here the CDR3 reads CASSDQGTSGEETQYF. The CDR3 DNA sequence: TGTGCCAGCAGCGACCAGGGGACTAGCGGGGAGGAGACCCAGTACTTC.

This chain uses TRBV30 with TRBJ1-1; tentatively, D is TRBD1 (5 bases). The CDR3 extends over 11 amino acids. V lost 7 bases, J lost 4 bases, and 10 bases lay in between. Germline V gene lookup returns CDR1 GTSNPN and CDR2 SVGIG (reference sequence). The CDR3 protein is CAFGRGTEAFF. CDR3 in DNA: TGTGCCTTCGGAAGGGGCACTGAAGCTTTCTTT.

The V and J genes are TRBV6-5 and TRBJ2-7; 7 bases fit TRBD1. Germline CDR1 MNHEY, CDR2 SVGAGI. The ends lost 0 bases at V and 2 bases at J; junction bases unmatched: 1. This CDR3 region has 14 residues. The CDR3 DNA is TGTGCCAGCAGTTACTCAGGGACAGCCTACGAGCAGTACTTC. Its protein product is CASSYSGTAYEQYF.

The table lists this clone with a count of one. This sequence joins TRBV4-3 and TRBJ1-2; 10 bases agree with TRBD1. Per germline, CDR1 LGHNA and CDR2 YSLEER. V gave up 4 bases and J gave up 3 bases; unmatched junction bases: 5. This CDR3 comprises 15 residues. CDR3 sequence: CASSLGQGGDYGYTF. The CDR3 DNA reads as TGCGCCAGCAGCCTAGGACAGGGGGGAGACTATGGCTACACCTTC.

This clone appeared once. The genes are TRBV27 and TRBJ2-5; 16 positions match TRBD2. V shed 5 bases, J shed 5 bases, and the junction held 2 bases outside the gene matches. This CDR3 is 15 amino acids long. Germline CDR1 reads MNHEY; CDR2 reads SMNVEV (reference sequence). CDR3: CASSPGLAGGETQYF. CDR3 nucleotide sequence: TGTGCCAGCAGTCCGGGACTAGCGGGAGGGGAGACCCAGTACTTC.

V usage is TRBV6-5 and J usage is TRBJ2-1, with 9 bases lining up with TRBD1. From germline, CDR1 is MNHEY and CDR2 SVGAGI. Trimming removed 0 bases from V and 3 bases from J; junction bases left unmatched: 0. This CDR3 has 15 amino acids. CDR3 DNA: TGTGCCAGCAGTTACTCGGGACAGGGCTACAATGAGCAGTTCTTC. This sequence encodes CASSYSGQGYNEQFF.

The chain employs TRBV7-2 and TRBJ2-7, with no clear D. CDR3 size: 13 residues. V lost 1 base and J lost 7, with 11 bases in between. The V gene's germline CDR1 is SGHTA and CDR2 FQGNSA. CDR3 in amino acids: CASSLVFFREQYV. The DNA for the CDR3 is TGTGCCAGCAGCTTAGTCTTCTTTCGGGAGCAGTACGTC.

The chain is built from TRBV30 and TRBJ1-1; possible D gene TRBD1, 6 bases. This CDR3 is 15 amino acids long. The germline CDR1 and CDR2 sequences are GTSNPN and SVGIG (reference sequence). The germline V and J ends were trimmed by 0 bases and 4 bases, with 15 bases remaining between them. This CDR3 reads CAWSVRPSRGTEAFF. As DNA, the CDR3 is TGTGCCTGGAGTGTACGTCCCTCCAGGGGCACTGAAGCTTTCTTT.

This clone occurred many times. The chain employs TRBV27 and TRBJ1-5; D is unresolved. The CDR3 runs 13 residues. The germline V gene encodes CDR1 MNHEY and CDR2 SMNVEV (reference sequence). Trimming stripped 6 bases from V and 0 bases from J, with 6 bases between. This CDR3 reads CASRSYSNQPQHF. CDR3 coding DNA: TGTGCCAGCAGGTCGTATAGCAATCAGCCCCAGCATTTT.

The chain uses TRBV13 and TRBJ2-1; D is possibly TRBD1 (6 bases). Deletions cut 1 base from V and 3 bases from J, with 10 bases between. In germline, CDR1 is PRHDT, CDR2 FYEKMQ (reference sequence). This CDR3 is 15 amino acids long. CDR3 DNA: TGTGCCAGCAGCTTAGTAGGGGGATTCTACAATGAGCAGTTCTTC. Translated: CASSLVGGFYNEQFF.

The chain joins TRBV6-1 to TRBJ1-3; D is undetermined. V dropped 4 bases and J dropped 0 bases, with 13 bases sitting between them. The CDR3 has 16 amino acids. The V gene's germline CDR1 is MNHNS and CDR2 SASEGT. The CDR3 sequence is CASSVDHSISGNTIYF. The CDR3 region has the DNA TGTGCCAGCAGTGTAGATCACAGCATCTCTGGAAACACCATATATTTT.

The V call is TRBV28, the J call TRBJ2-3; the D gene is possibly TRBD2 (6 bases). V shed 6 bases and J shed 0 bases, with 13 bases lying between them. The germline gives CDR1 MDHEN, CDR2 SYDVKM. The length of the CDR3 is 15 residues. The CDR3 region has the DNA TGTGCCAGCAGGGGGGGAGCCGACAGCACAGATACGCAGTATTTT. Its protein is CASRGGADSTDTQYF.

V is TRBV2 and J is TRBJ2-3; 8 nucleotides align to TRBD1. The CDR3 loop spans 16 amino acids. The germline gives CDR1 SNHLY, CDR2 FYNNEI. Trimming at V came to 5 bases and at J to 0 bases, leaving 7 bases not matched to a gene. CDR3 sequence (DNA): TGTGCCAGCAGTCAGGACAGGGAACGTAGCACAGATACGCAGTATTTT. Translated, it gives CASSQDRERSTDTQYF. The full variable domain, in which reference TRBV2 and TRBJ2-3 provide the parts outside the CDR3, is EPEVTQTPSHQVTQMGQEVILRCVPISNHLYFYWYRQILGQKVEFLVSFYNNEISEKSEIFDDQFSVERPDGSNFTLKIRSTKLEDSAMYFCASSQDRERSTDTQYFGPGTRLTVL.

The CDR3 loop is CASSVVGWGRPGGYTF. The CDR3 coding sequence is TGTGCCAGCAGCGTAGTCGGGTGGGGGCGCCCCGGTGGCTACACCTTC. This rearrangement joins TRBV9 to TRBJ1-2; tentative D call: TRBD1 (6 bases). Between the trimmed V and J ends, which lost 0 bases and 7 bases, there was a span of 19 bases. CDR1 is SGDLS, CDR2 YYNGEE, per germline. This CDR3 contains 16 residues.

The chain couples TRBV5-3 to TRBJ1-2; tentative D call: TRBD1 (5 bases). TRBV5-3 qualifies as an ORF whose function is uncertain. V was cut by 10 bases and J by 4 bases, with 11 bases left in between. The CDR3 is 11 amino acids. CDR3 bases: TGTGCCGGAGGAGGGGCCTATGGCTACACCTTC. This gives the protein CAGGGAYGYTF.

The chain links TRBV27 to TRBJ2-7; 7 nucleotides align to TRBD2. Germline CDR1 is MNHEY and CDR2 is SMNVEV (reference sequence). The CDR3 covers 14 residues. With 6 bases clipped from V and 2 bases from J, the junction kept 7 bases outside the gene matches. The DNA of the CDR3 is TGTGCCAGCAGGCGGACTAGGGCCACCTACGAGCAGTACGTC. As protein: CASRRTRATYEQYV.

The rearrangement uses TRBV23-1 and TRBJ1-2; TRBD1 agrees at 9 bases. TRBV23-1 has ORF status, its function being uncertain. J gave up 6 bases and V 2 bases, and 13 bases lay outside the gene matches. The CDR3 runs to 17 residues. CDR3 region: CASSQRNKPGQGDGYTF. CDR3 nucleotides: TGCGCCAGCAGTCAACGAAATAAACCGGGACAGGGAGATGGCTACACCTTC.

This chain uses TRBV18 with TRBJ2-7; TRBD1 matches 7 bases. With 6 bases clipped from V and 3 bases from J, the junction kept 8 bases outside the gene matches. The CDR3 is made up of 14 amino acids. Germline values: CDR1 KGHSH, CDR2 LQKENI. As DNA, the CDR3 is TGTGCCAGCTCCGCCGGGACAGAAGGCTACGAGCAGTACGTC. This encodes CASSAGTEGYEQYV.

V gene TRBV7-6 combines with J gene TRBJ2-5; 9 bases align to TRBD1. The CDR3 runs to 15 residues. The junction had 4 bases not matched to a gene; V was cut back by 3 bases and J by 2 bases. Germline lookup yields CDR1 SGHVS and CDR2 FNYEAQ. The CDR3 nucleotides read TGTGCCAGCAGCTTTGGGACAGGGAGACAAGAGACCCAGTACTTC. Translating it yields CASSFGTGRQETQYF.

V is TRBV11-3 and J is TRBJ2-2; 8 positions match TRBD2. This CDR3 is built from 14 residues. The V gene's germline CDR1 is SGHNT and CDR2 YENEEA. The V segment lost 7 bases and the J segment 2 bases; nucleotides outside the gene matches: 3. CDR3 in amino acids: CASTSGGNTGELFF. In DNA, the CDR3 is TGTGCCAGCACCAGCGGGGGAAACACCGGGGAGCTGTTTTTT.